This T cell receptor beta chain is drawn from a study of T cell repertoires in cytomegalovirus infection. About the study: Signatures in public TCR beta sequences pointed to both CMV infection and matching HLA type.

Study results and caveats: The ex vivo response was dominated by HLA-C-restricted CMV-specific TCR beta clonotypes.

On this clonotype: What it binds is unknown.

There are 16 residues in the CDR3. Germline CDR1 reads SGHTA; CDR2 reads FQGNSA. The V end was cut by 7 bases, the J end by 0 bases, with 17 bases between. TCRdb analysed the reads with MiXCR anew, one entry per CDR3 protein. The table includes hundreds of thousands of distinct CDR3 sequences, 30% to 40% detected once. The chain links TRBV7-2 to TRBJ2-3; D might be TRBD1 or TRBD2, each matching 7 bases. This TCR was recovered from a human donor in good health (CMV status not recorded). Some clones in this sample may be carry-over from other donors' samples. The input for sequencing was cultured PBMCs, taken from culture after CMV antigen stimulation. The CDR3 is CASTPGGGGSTDTQYF. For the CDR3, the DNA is TGTGCCAGCACCCCAGGGGGGGGAGGTAGCACAGATACGCAGTATTTT.